This T cell receptor beta chain was identified in a study of blood T cell repertoires in COVID-19. The overall study: Acute and convalescent COVID-19 samples came from the United States, Italy and Spain.

Data came from immunoSEQ multiplex PCR; TCRdb stores just in-frame clones and leaves some out. Of 120,000 to 150,000 clones listed, approximately 81% are singletons. The study drew participants aged about 18 to 95 years from about two dozen US areas. CDR3 length: 14 amino acids. The V segment lost 7 bases and the J segment 2 bases; nucleotides outside the gene matches: 6. Germline loops: CDR1 MNHEY, CDR2 SVGAGI. The TCR sequence derives from a man in his forties with acute COVID-19. The sequencing sample was made of PBMCs or T cells enriched from blood (not recorded which). J is TRBJ2-3 and V is TRBV6-5, with 7 bases that match TRBD1. The CDR3 loop is CASKPGTDTDTQYF. DNA of the CDR3: TGTGCCAGCAAACCCGGGACAGACACAGATACGCAGTATTTT.